The rows below give T cell receptor beta chains drawn from one sample of a study of blood T cell repertoires in COVID-19. Here immunoSEQ multiplex PCR was the method, and the copy in TCRdb shows in-frame clones only, minus some. Among 200,000 to 250,000 clones listed, about 85% were seen once. Sequenced: PBMCs or T cells enriched from blood (not recorded which). The source of these receptors is a man in his forties who had recovered from COVID-19. Each CDR3 is given with its conserved first and last residue. A D gene is named only where the DNA matches it firmly. Only some rows state a clone size, as once, few, many or a class for expanded clones.

d_call,v_call,clone_size,j_call,cdr3_nt,cdr3_aa
TRBD1,TRBV12-3/TRBV12-4,NA,TRBJ2-4,TGTGCCAGCAGTTCCACAGGGGGGCACATTCAGTACTTC,CASSSTGGHIQYF
NA,TRBV28,NA,TRBJ2-5,TGTGCCAGCAGTGCCTGGGCGGGGTTCCAAGAGACCCAGTACTTC,CASSAWAGFQETQYF
NA,TRBV7-8,few,TRBJ2-2,TGTGCCAGCAGCTTAGCACGGAGCGGGGAGCTGTTTTTT,CASSLARSGELFF
NA,TRBV18,NA,TRBJ1-2,TGTGCCAGCTCAGAGACGGGCTATGGCTACACCTTC,CASSETGYGYTF
NA,TRBV9,once,TRBJ1-2,TGTGCCAGCAGCGTGGAGGGGAGAGCTAACTATGGCTACACCTTC,CASSVEGRANYGYTF
NA,TRBV28,NA,TRBJ1-5,TGTGCCAGCAATATCATACAGGTTAGCAATCAGCCCCAGCATTTT,CASNIIQVSNQPQHF
NA,TRBV4-3,NA,TRBJ1-5,TGCGCCAGCAGCCAAGAAAGAATCCGGGGTCAGCCCCAGCATTTT,CASSQERIRGQPQHF
TRBD2,TRBV11-3,NA,TRBJ2-7,TGTGCCAGCAGCTTCCCCTATGGGACTAGCGGGAGTTCTAACTCCTACGAGCAGTACTTC,CASSFPYGTSGSSNSYEQYF
NA,TRBV7-6,once,TRBJ2-5,TGTGCCAGCAGTAAGGGACTCCCAGGTCGGGAGACCCAGTACTTC,CASSKGLPGRETQYF
NA,TRBV29-1,NA,TRBJ2-3,TGCAGCGTTGACGTGAGCCCGGTTACGCAGTATTTT,CSVDVSPVTQYF
NA,TRBV10-3,NA,TRBJ1-2,TGTGCCATCAGTCCTGATACTGGGGGGGCCTACTATGGCTACACCTTC,CAISPDTGGAYYGYTF
NA,TRBV5-4,NA,TRBJ2-7,TGTGCCAGCAGCAGGGACTGGGGAGAGCAATACTTC,CASSRDWGEQYF
TRBD1,TRBV28,NA,TRBJ1-2,TGTGCCAGCAGACCAGGGGGGCCTAACTATGGCTACACCTTC,CASRPGGPNYGYTF
NA,TRBV7-9,NA,TRBJ2-4,TGTGCCAGCAGCCCATCGGGCCGCCGGGGATTCCAAAACATTCAGTACTTC,CASSPSGRRGFQNIQYF
NA,TRBV2,NA,TRBJ1-1,TGTGCCAGCATCCCTTCTGCGCGGGGAGGGATTGAAGCTTTCTTT,CASIPSARGGIEAFF
NA,TRBV28,NA,TRBJ1-1,TGTGCCAGCAGCCCCCATCTGGAGAGGAACACTGAAGCTTTCTTT,CASSPHLERNTEAFF
NA,TRBV11-2,NA,TRBJ2-7,TGTGCCAGCAGCTCAGGGGTACACGAGCAGTACTTC,CASSSGVHEQYF
TRBD2,TRBV23-1,once,TRBJ2-7,TGCGCCAGCAGCCCACACTTTCTAGCGGGAGTATTTCTCGAGCAGTACTTC,CASSPHFLAGVFLEQYF
NA,TRBV7-9,few,TRBJ2-7,TGTGCCAGCAGCTTAGCATTGGCCGAGCAGTACTTC,CASSLALAEQYF
TRBD2,TRBV5-1,NA,TRBJ2-1,TGCGCCAGCAGCTGGACTAGCGGGAGTTGGGGCAATGAGCAGTTCTTC,CASSWTSGSWGNEQFF
TRBD2,TRBV10-3,once,TRBJ2-5,TGTGCCATCAGTGATGGGGTTAGCGGGCCGTGGGAGACCCAGTACTTC,CAISDGVSGPWETQYF
TRBD2,TRBV7-2,NA,TRBJ2-3,TGTGCCAGCAGCCTCCTGCGCGGGAGGGTAGCAGATACGCAGTATTTT,CASSLLRGRVADTQYF
TRBD1,TRBV19,NA,TRBJ1-2,TGTGCCAGTAGTATAGGGGGACAGGGCAACTATGGCTACACCTTC,CASSIGGQGNYGYTF
NA,TRBV7-2,NA,TRBJ2-1,TGTGCCAGCAGCTTAGCGCAGTCGCTAGTCAATGAGCAGTTCTTC,CASSLAQSLVNEQFF
TRBD1,TRBV7-9,NA,TRBJ1-1,TGTGCCAGCAGCCTACCGACAGGGGGGAACACTGAAGCTTTCTTT,CASSLPTGGNTEAFF
TRBD1,TRBV6-5,NA,TRBJ2-3,TGTGCCAGCAGAAACGGACAGGTACCAGATACGCAGTATTTT,CASRNGQVPDTQYF
TRBD2,TRBV19,NA,TRBJ2-2,TGTGCCAGTAGTACTGGACTAGCGGGAGGGACCGGGGAGCTGTTTTTT,CASSTGLAGGTGELFF
TRBD1,TRBV19,NA,TRBJ2-7,TGTGCCAGTAGGTTCTCCGGGACAGGGACAGATGAGCAGTACTTC,CASRFSGTGTDEQYF
NA,TRBV5-6,NA,TRBJ2-2,TGTGCCAGCAGCTTGGTCGGCGGGGAGCTGTTTTTT,CASSLVGGELFF
TRBD2,TRBV5-1,NA,TRBJ2-1,TGCGCCAGCAGCATTCTAGCGGGAGGCAATGAGCAGTTCTTC,CASSILAGGNEQFF
NA,TRBV13,NA,TRBJ2-1,TGTGCCAGCAGCGGAAGGACAGGGGAAGTACTAGCGGGATCCTACAATGAGCAGTTCTTC,CASSGRTGEVLAGSYNEQFF
TRBD1,TRBV4-3,NA,TRBJ2-7,TGCGCCAGCAGCCAAGATCGACAGGGGGGGTACGAGCAGTACTTC,CASSQDRQGGYEQYF
NA,TRBV7-3,NA,TRBJ2-1,TGTGCCAGCAGCCCCAGTACCGACCTCGGGAATGAGCAGTTCTTC,CASSPSTDLGNEQFF
NA,TRBV28,NA,TRBJ1-5,TGTGCCAGCAAAGGGACTCCCATTGAAGGCAATCAGCCCCAGCATTTT,CASKGTPIEGNQPQHF
TRBD1,TRBV19,NA,TRBJ1-5,TGTGCCAGTAGTATTGGACAGGGCCTTAATCAGCCCCAGCATTTT,CASSIGQGLNQPQHF
TRBD2,TRBV7-6,NA,TRBJ2-3,TGTGCCAGCAGCGGGAGTAGCGGGAGAGGAGATACGCAGTATTTT,CASSGSSGRGDTQYF
TRBD2,TRBV28,few,TRBJ2-7,TGTGCCAGCAGTTTAAGGGCGGGAGGGACCTACGAGCAGTACTTC,CASSLRAGGTYEQYF
TRBD1,TRBV28,NA,TRBJ1-1,TGTGCCAGCAGTAAAGCAGGGGGCGCGAACACTGAAGCTTTCTTT,CASSKAGGANTEAFF
TRBD2,TRBV7-2,NA,TRBJ2-7,TGTGCCAGCAGACAAGCGGGAGGATTCTACGAGCAGTACTTC,CASRQAGGFYEQYF
NA,TRBV4-3,NA,TRBJ1-1,TGCGCCAGCAGCCAAGATCGGGTAGGGAGCCCATCGAACACTGAAGCTTTCTTT,CASSQDRVGSPSNTEAFF
NA,TRBV7-3,NA,TRBJ2-2,TGTGCCAGCAGCTTAACTCCGGGAGAGGGCACCGGGGAGCTGTTTTTT,CASSLTPGEGTGELFF
NA,TRBV9,NA,TRBJ2-3,TGTGCCAGCAGCCGAGCGGCTAGCACAGATACGCAGTATTTT,CASSRAASTDTQYF
TRBD2,TRBV9,NA,TRBJ2-3,TGTGCCAGCAGCCCTGGACTAGCGGGAGACCCGGGCACAGATACGCAGTATTTT,CASSPGLAGDPGTDTQYF
TRBD1,TRBV15,NA,TRBJ1-2,TGTGCCACCAGCAGAGAGGGGACAGTTAACTATGGCTACACCTTC,CATSREGTVNYGYTF
NA,TRBV7-2,NA,TRBJ2-7,TGTGCCAGCTCCTTCCCAGGGAACGAGCAGTACTTC,CASSFPGNEQYF
TRBD1,TRBV11-2,NA,TRBJ1-5,TGTGCCAGCAGCTCCGCGACAGGGCGGCCGTATAGCAATCAGCCCCAGCATTTT,CASSSATGRPYSNQPQHF
TRBD2,TRBV7-2,NA,TRBJ2-7,TGTGCCAGCAGCTTAAAAACGGGACTAGCGGGATTTCAAGAGCAGTACTTC,CASSLKTGLAGFQEQYF
NA,TRBV30,NA,TRBJ1-1,TGTGCCTGGGGAAGACAGGAGAACACTGAAGCTTTCTTT,CAWGRQENTEAFF
TRBD1,TRBV7-6,NA,TRBJ1-4,TGTGCCAGCAGCCGACAGGGGGAACTTAATGAAAAACTGTTTTTT,CASSRQGELNEKLFF
TRBD2,TRBV27,NA,TRBJ2-1,TGTGCCAGCAGTTTAGGGACTAGCGGTTACAATGAGCAGTTCTTC,CASSLGTSGYNEQFF
TRBD1,TRBV6-5,NA,TRBJ1-1,TGTGCCAGTGACAACAGGGGCCTGAACACTGAAGCTTTCTTT,CASDNRGLNTEAFF
TRBD2,TRBV9,NA,TRBJ2-5,TGTGCCAGCAGCGTAGGGACTAGCCCTTTCCAAGAGACCCAGTACTTC,CASSVGTSPFQETQYF
NA,TRBV7-8,NA,TRBJ1-3,TGTGCCTCCACGGGAGGGTCCGGAAACACCATATATTTT,CASTGGSGNTIYF
TRBD2,TRBV5-6,NA,TRBJ2-2,TGTGCCAGCAGGCTAGCGGTCGCGAACACCGGGGAGCTGTTTTTT,CASRLAVANTGELFF